This section outlines one TCR beta chain sequence together with its context. The sample originates from a study of blood T cell repertoires in COVID-19. Study details: Acute and convalescent COVID-19 samples came from the United States, Italy and Spain. T cells, B-cell-depleted T cells, or PBMCs provided the cDNA or gDNA that served as material.

CDR1 and CDR2 from the germline V gene are SGHDN and FVKESK. V lost 8 bases and J lost 0, with 8 bases in between. The CDR3 has 13 amino acids. Original handling: Counts of nucleated cells, estimated from reference gene primer amplification, were obtained. Method: immunoSEQ multiplex PCR; TCRdb's copy keeps in-frame clones and lacks some. V and J calls and clone size are copied from that table; D and trimming were computed from the DNA. The top ten hold less than 3.5% of the sample, which has under 200,000 clones, around nine tenths seen once. This rearrangement joins TRBV14 to TRBJ2-1; D uncertain. The TCR comes from a man between 65 and 85 years old with acute or convalescent COVID-19. Sequencing was done on a sample of peripheral blood. The CDR3 protein is CASGRSSYNEQFF. The CDR3 region has the DNA TGTGCCAGCGGAAGGAGCTCCTACAATGAGCAGTTCTTC. Full variable domain (rest looked up from reference TRBV14 and TRBJ2-1): EAGVTQFPSHSVIEKGQTVTLRCDPISGHDNLYWYRRVMGKEIKFLLHFVKESKQDESGMPNNRFLAERTGGTYSTLKVQPAELEDSGVYFCASGRSSYNEQFFGPGTRLTVL.